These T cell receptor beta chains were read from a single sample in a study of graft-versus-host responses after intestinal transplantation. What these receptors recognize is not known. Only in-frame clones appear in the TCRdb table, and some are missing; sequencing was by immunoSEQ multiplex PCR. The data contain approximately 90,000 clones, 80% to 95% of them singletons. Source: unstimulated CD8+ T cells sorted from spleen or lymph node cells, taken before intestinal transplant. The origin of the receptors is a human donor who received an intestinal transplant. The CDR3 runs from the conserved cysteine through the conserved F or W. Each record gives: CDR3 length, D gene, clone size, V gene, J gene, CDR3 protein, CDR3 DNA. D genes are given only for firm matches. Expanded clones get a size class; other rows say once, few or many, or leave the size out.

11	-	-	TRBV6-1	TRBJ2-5	CASSEGVIQYF	TGTGCCAGCAGTGAAGGAGTGATCCAGTACTTC
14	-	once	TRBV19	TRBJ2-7	CASSPAAVAYEQYF	TGTGCCAGTAGTCCTGCGGCAGTCGCCTACGAGCAGTACTTC
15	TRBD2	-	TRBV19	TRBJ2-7	CASSIALAGAYEQYF	TGTGCCAGTAGTATAGCACTAGCGGGAGCCTACGAGCAGTACTTC
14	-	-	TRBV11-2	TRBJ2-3	CASSQAVAADTQYF	TGTGCCAGCAGCCAAGCGGTTGCGGCAGATACGCAGTATTTT
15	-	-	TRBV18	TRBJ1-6	CASSPPGEYNSPLHF	TGTGCCAGCTCACCACCAGGGGAATATAATTCACCCCTCCACTTT
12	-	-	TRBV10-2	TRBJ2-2	CASIRETGELFF	TGCGCCAGCATCCGGGAAACCGGGGAGCTGTTTTTT
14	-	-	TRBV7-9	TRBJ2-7	CASSLGAGFYEQYF	TGTGCCAGCAGCTTAGGGGCGGGATTCTACGAGCAGTACTTC
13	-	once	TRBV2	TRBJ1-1	CASRMTANTEAFF	TGTGCCAGCAGAATGACAGCGAACACTGAAGCTTTCTTT
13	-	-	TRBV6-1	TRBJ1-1	CASSVDLNTEAFF	TGTGCCAGCAGTGTGGACCTGAACACTGAAGCTTTCTTT
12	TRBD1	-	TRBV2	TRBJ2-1	CASGTAYNEQFF	TGTGCCAGCGGGACAGCGTACAATGAGCAGTTCTTC
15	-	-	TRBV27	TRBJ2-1	CASSRRMERYNEQFF	TGTGCCAGCAGTCGCCGGATGGAGAGATACAATGAGCAGTTCTTC
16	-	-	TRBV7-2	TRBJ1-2	CASSSILPTGNYGYTF	TGTGCCAGCAGCTCCATCCTCCCGACGGGCAACTATGGCTACACCTTC
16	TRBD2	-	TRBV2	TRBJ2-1	CASSGDSREGRNEQFF	TGTGCCAGCAGTGGGGACTCGCGGGAGGGGCGGAATGAGCAGTTCTTC
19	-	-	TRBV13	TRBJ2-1	CASSSQGSAHKSSYNEQFF	TGTGCCAGCAGCTCACAGGGTAGTGCACACAAAAGCTCGTATAATGAGCAGTTCTTC
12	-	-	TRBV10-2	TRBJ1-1	CASSYTNTEAFF	TGCGCCAGCAGTTACACGAACACTGAAGCTTTCTTT
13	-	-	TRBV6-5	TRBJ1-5	CASSYSGRQPQHF	TGTGCCAGCAGTTACTCGGGACGTCAGCCCCAGCATTTT
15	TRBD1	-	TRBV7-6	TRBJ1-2	CASSFPGQSISGYTF	TGTGCCAGCAGCTTCCCGGGACAGTCTATATCTGGCTACACCTTC
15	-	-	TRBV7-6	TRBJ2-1	CASSLGTGPSSEQFF	TGTGCCAGCAGCTTAGGAACAGGCCCTTCCTCCGAGCAGTTCTTC
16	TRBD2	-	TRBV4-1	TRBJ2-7	CASSLTGTRRPYEQYF	TGCGCCAGCAGCCTAACCGGGACTAGGAGACCGTACGAGCAGTACTTC
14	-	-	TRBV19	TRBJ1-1	CASNPGVVNTEAFF	TGTGCCAGTAATCCCGGGGTGGTGAACACTGAAGCTTTCTTT
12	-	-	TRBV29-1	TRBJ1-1	CSVLRGGTEAFF	TGCAGCGTTCTCAGGGGTGGGACTGAAGCTTTCTTT
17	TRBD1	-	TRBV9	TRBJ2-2	CASSVASGTANTGELFF	TGTGCCAGCAGCGTAGCCTCCGGGACAGCGAACACCGGGGAGCTGTTTTTT
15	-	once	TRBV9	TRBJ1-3	CASSVGGSAGNTIYF	TGTGCCAGCAGCGTAGGGGGGTCAGCTGGAAACACCATATATTTT
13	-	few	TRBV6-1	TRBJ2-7	CASTLRLQYEQYF	TGTGCCAGCACCCTGCGACTACAGTACGAGCAGTACTTC